Listed below are T cell receptor beta chains from one sample, sequenced in a study of T cells in Graves' hyperthyroidism and ophthalmopathy. TCRdb re-called the multiplex PCR reads with MiXCR, one entry per CDR3 protein. Of hundreds of thousands of distinct CDR3 sequences listed, 46% are singletons. Sample: peripheral blood or thyroid tissue (not recorded which). These receptors came from a woman younger than 30 with Graves' hyperthyroidism. The CDR3 runs from the conserved cysteine through the conserved F or W. Fields, in order: D gene, clone size, V gene, CDR3 length, J gene, CDR3 protein, CDR3 DNA. A D gene is named only where the DNA matches it firmly. Only part of the rows carry a size: once, few, many, or a class if the clone is expanded.

>TRBD1|NA|TRBV2|15|TRBJ2-7
CASSRQGTLSYEQYF
TGTGCCAGCAGTAGACAGGGGACTTTATCCTACGAGCAGTACTTC
>NA|NA|TRBV19|15|TRBJ2-5
CASSMRAGKWGTQYF
TGTGCCAGTAGTATGCGGGCCGGGAAATGGGGGACCCAGTACTTC
>NA|NA|TRBV7-2|14|TRBJ1-5
CASIPRDSNQPQHF
TGTGCCAGTATACCCAGAGATAGCAATCAGCCCCAGCATTTT
>NA|once|TRBV11-2|13|TRBJ1-6
CASSGDGGSPLHF
TGTGCCAGCAGCGGGGATGGCGGTTCACCCCTCCACTTT
>TRBD1|once|TRBV7-6|15|TRBJ1-1
CASSIPGQAYTEAFF
TGTGCCAGCAGCATCCCAGGACAGGCGTACACTGAAGCTTTCTTT
>NA|NA|TRBV2|16|TRBJ2-7
CASSEALTGLYYEQYF
TGTGCCAGCAGTGAAGCCCTGACAGGCCTATACTACGAGCAGTACTTC
>NA|few|TRBV29-1|14|TRBJ1-1
CSVADLGVNTEAFF
TGCAGCGTTGCCGACCTAGGGGTTAACACTGAAGCTTTCTTT
>NA|many|TRBV7-3|13|TRBJ2-2
CASSLLFTGELFF
TGTGCCAGCAGCTTACTCTTCACCGGGGAGCTGTTTTTT
>NA|once|TRBV24-1|14|TRBJ1-2
CASSYRPSNYGYTF
TGTGCCAGCAGTTACCGCCCTTCTAACTATGGCTACACCTTC
>NA|NA|TRBV7-3|16|TRBJ1-2
CASSQSSRETNYGYTF
TGCGCCAGCAGCCAGAGTTCCAGGGAGACAAACTATGGCTACACCTTC
>NA|few|TRBV7-8|12|TRBJ2-7
CASARGGNEQYF
TGTGCCAGCGCCCGGGGCGGGAACGAGCAGTACTTC
>NA|NA|TRBV4-2|15|TRBJ1-5
CASSQVGASNQPQHF
TGTGCCAGCAGCCAAGTAGGGGCGAGCAATCAGCCCCAGCATTTT
>NA|many|TRBV7-6|14|TRBJ1-2
CASSLAEGPYGYTF
TGTGCCAGCAGCTTAGCGGAGGGTCCCTATGGCTACACCTTC
>NA|few|TRBV19|16|TRBJ1-5
CATHFSRGSGNQPQHF
TGTGCCACTCATTTTAGCAGGGGATCGGGCAATCAGCCCCAGCATTTT
>TRBD1|NA|TRBV13|15|TRBJ1-4
CASSKNTGGNEKLFF
TGTGCCAGCAGCAAAAACACAGGGGGAAATGAAAAACTGTTTTTT
>NA|NA|TRBV6-5|12|TRBJ2-5
CASSPTLFDQYF
TGTGCCAGCAGCCCCACCCTTTTTGACCAGTACTTC
>NA|many|TRBV10-3|13|TRBJ2-7
CASSGTSHPEQYF
TGTGCCTCGTCCGGGACCTCCCACCCCGAGCAGTACTTC
>NA|few|TRBV25-1|12|TRBJ2-7
CASTKWGDEQYF
TGTGCCAGCACCAAATGGGGGGACGAGCAGTACTTC
>NA|few|TRBV10-3|16|TRBJ1-5
CASSLWSGVSNQPQHF
TGTGCCAGCAGTTTGTGGTCAGGTGTTAGCAATCAGCCCCAGCATTTT
>TRBD1|many|TRBV24-1|17|TRBJ2-7
CATSDSRGQGTSYEQYF
TGTGCCACCAGTGATTCGCGGGGACAGGGCACTTCCTACGAGCAGTACTTC